This is a list of T cell receptor beta chains from one sample in a study of blood T cell repertoires in COVID-19. Only in-frame clones appear in the TCRdb table, and some are missing; sequencing was by immunoSEQ multiplex PCR. The repertoire holds 76,000 or so clones, 80% to 90% seen once, with approximately 17% in the top ten. Sequenced input: peripheral blood. The receptors stem from a man of 80 years or more in a cohort sampled during active COVID-19. Both conserved end residues are part of each CDR3. The D gene is left open where the match is weak. Some rows have no size entry. The others give once, few or many, or a class for an expanded clone.

TGTGCCAGCGGACAGGGGATCTCTGGAAACACCATATATTTT,CASGQGISGNTIYF,TRBJ1-3,TRBD1,TRBV6-6,14,NA
TGTGCCAGCATCGTTTCAGGGGGGAATGAGCAGTTCTTC,CASIVSGGNEQFF,TRBJ2-1,NA,TRBV25-1,13,NA
TGTGCCAGCAGTTACTCTGGCGGGCAGAACACTGAAGCTTTCTTT,CASSYSGGQNTEAFF,TRBJ1-1,NA,TRBV6-2/TRBV6-3,15,NA
TGTGCCAGCAGTTACCCTAGCGGGAGTTACAATGAGCAGTTCTTC,CASSYPSGSYNEQFF,TRBJ2-1,TRBD2,TRBV6-5,15,NA
TGCGCCAGCGCCAGCTCAGGGCCCCAAGAGACCCAGTACTTC,CASASSGPQETQYF,TRBJ2-5,NA,TRBV5-1,14,NA
TGCGCCAGCAGCTCCTCGGGAAGTATCAACACTGAAGCTTTCTTT,CASSSSGSINTEAFF,TRBJ1-1,NA,TRBV5-1,15,NA
TGTGCCAGTAGTATAGGTGGGGCAGAAAACACTGAAGCTTTCTTT,CASSIGGAENTEAFF,TRBJ1-1,NA,TRBV19,15,once
TGTGCCAGCAGTTACCCGGAACAGGACAGGGCCGAGACCCAGTACTTC,CASSYPEQDRAETQYF,TRBJ2-5,TRBD1,TRBV6-6,16,once
TGTGCCAGCAGTTTACCTGGACTAGCGGGGGGGCATTCTACGCAGTATTTT,CASSLPGLAGGHSTQYF,TRBJ2-3,TRBD2,TRBV27,17,NA
TGTGCCACCAGTGATTTAGAGGGTACGCAGTATTTT,CATSDLEGTQYF,TRBJ2-3,NA,TRBV24-1,12,NA
TGTGCCAGCAGCGCAGTCGGGGGGCAAACAGATACGCAGTATTTT,CASSAVGGQTDTQYF,TRBJ2-3,NA,TRBV5-4,15,NA
TGTGCCAGTAGTATTTTTCGGACAGGGGGCTCCGGGGAGCTGTTTTTT,CASSIFRTGGSGELFF,TRBJ2-2,TRBD1,TRBV19,16,NA
TGTGCCAGTCAATCCGACAGTAACTATGGCTACACCTTC,CASQSDSNYGYTF,TRBJ1-2,NA,TRBV6-6,13,NA
TGTGCCAGCAGCTTAATGGAGGACACTGAAGCTTTCTTT,CASSLMEDTEAFF,TRBJ1-1,NA,TRBV7-3,13,NA
TGTGCCAGCAGCTTAGCTCTCCCAGGGGCCGGCTACACCTTC,CASSLALPGAGYTF,TRBJ1-2,NA,TRBV7-2,14,NA
TGTGCCAGTAGTATAGGAGGCGGTTCCTACGAGCAGTACTTC,CASSIGGGSYEQYF,TRBJ2-7,NA,TRBV19,14,NA
TGTGCCAGCAGTTACTCGAAGGGACAGGGGGCAGATACGCAGTATTTT,CASSYSKGQGADTQYF,TRBJ2-3,TRBD1,TRBV6-6,16,once
TGCGCCAGCAGCCAAAGGACTAGCAACTACAATGAGCAGTTCTTC,CASSQRTSNYNEQFF,TRBJ2-1,TRBD2,TRBV4-1,15,NA
TGTGCCAGCAGTACCCGGACAGGGGTAGGAGGATCACCCCTCCACTTT,CASSTRTGVGGSPLHF,TRBJ1-6,TRBD1,TRBV27,16,NA
TGTGCCAGCAGCTCTAGGACAGGGATTTCCTACGAGCAGTACTTC,CASSSRTGISYEQYF,TRBJ2-7,TRBD1,TRBV2,15,NA
TGCGCCAGCTGGACTAGCGGGGGGGCGGAAAACACCGGGGAGCTGTTTTTT,CASWTSGGAENTGELFF,TRBJ2-2,TRBD2,TRBV4-1,17,NA
TGCGCCAGCAGCCAAGACCCAGGTTTGGCCCAGTACTTC,CASSQDPGLAQYF,TRBJ2-5,NA,TRBV4-3,13,NA
TGTGCCATCAGTCCAGGGTTCACAGATACGCAGTATTTT,CAISPGFTDTQYF,TRBJ2-3,NA,TRBV10-3,13,NA
TGTGCCAGCAGCTCCACCCCGAGCTCCTACAATGAGCAGTTCTTC,CASSSTPSSYNEQFF,TRBJ2-1,NA,TRBV28,15,NA
TGTGCCAGCAGCGCGACAGGGGGTGGCAATCAGCCCCAGCATTTT,CASSATGGGNQPQHF,TRBJ1-5,TRBD1,TRBV9,15,NA
TGTGCCAGCAGTGAATATTCCGAGGCAGGGGGCGGGGGCTACACCTTC,CASSEYSEAGGGGYTF,TRBJ1-2,TRBD1,TRBV25-1,16,NA
TGTGCCAGTAGTTTTTTAGGCGGGGCAATGAACACTGAAGCTTTCTTT,CASSFLGGAMNTEAFF,TRBJ1-1,NA,TRBV19,16,once
TGTGCCAGCAGTGATTATAACGGTGAAGCTTTCTTT,CASSDYNGEAFF,TRBJ1-1,NA,TRBV2,12,NA
TGTGCCAGCAGCCAAAGCGGGGGCCAAGAGACCCAGTACTTC,CASSQSGGQETQYF,TRBJ2-5,TRBD2,TRBV4-2,14,NA
TGTGCCAGCAGCTTAGTCAGCGGGGACTCCTACGAGCAGTACTTC,CASSLVSGDSYEQYF,TRBJ2-7,TRBD2,TRBV7-2,15,NA
TGTGCCAGCAGTCCCCGGACAGGAACAACTAACTATGGCTACACCTTC,CASSPRTGTTNYGYTF,TRBJ1-2,TRBD1,TRBV27,16,NA
TGTGCCAGCAGCTTAGCCGGTCGCGGGGGGGCCCAAGAGACCCAGTACTTC,CASSLAGRGGAQETQYF,TRBJ2-5,TRBD2,TRBV7-2,17,NA
TGTGCCAGCAGCTTACGGACAGGGGGAACTGAAGCTTTCTTT,CASSLRTGGTEAFF,TRBJ1-1,TRBD1,TRBV7-9,14,NA
TGCGCCAGCAGCCCCCTGGGGGCCGACAATGAGCAGTTCTTC,CASSPLGADNEQFF,TRBJ2-1,NA,TRBV5-1,14,once
TGTGCCAGTAACCCGGGACAGGGGAACGGGGAGCTGTTTTTT,CASNPGQGNGELFF,TRBJ2-2,TRBD1,TRBV19,14,few
TGTGCCAGTAGTACCAGGGTGGAAAGCAATCAGCCCCAGCATTTT,CASSTRVESNQPQHF,TRBJ1-5,NA,TRBV19,15,once
TGTGCCAGCAGAGTTTCTCCGGGTCAGCCCCAGCATTTT,CASRVSPGQPQHF,TRBJ1-5,NA,TRBV28,13,NA
TGTGCCAGCAGCCCGACAGATCCTAACTATGGCTACACCTTC,CASSPTDPNYGYTF,TRBJ1-2,NA,TRBV3-1/TRBV3-2,14,NA
TGCAGCGTCGCAAAGATCGGCCAAGAGACCCAGTACTTC,CSVAKIGQETQYF,TRBJ2-5,NA,TRBV29-1,13,NA
TGTGCCAGCAGTTTGGGGAGTCGTGGGGTAGGTGAAGCTTTCTTT,CASSLGSRGVGEAFF,TRBJ1-1,NA,TRBV27,15,NA
TGTGCCAGCAGCCTCCCCCGGGGGGGCTATGGCTACACCTTC,CASSLPRGGYGYTF,TRBJ1-2,NA,TRBV5-6,14,few
TGTGCCAGTAGCTTACATGGACAGGGAGACTACGAGCAGTACTTC,CASSLHGQGDYEQYF,TRBJ2-7,TRBD1,TRBV19,15,NA
TGTGCCAGCAGTTTGACAGGGAACAATTCACCCCTCCACTTT,CASSLTGNNSPLHF,TRBJ1-6,TRBD1,TRBV11-3,14,NA
TGTGCCAGCAGTTTGGGGTCTACTAGCGGGGGTGAGACCCAGTACTTC,CASSLGSTSGGETQYF,TRBJ2-5,TRBD2,TRBV25-1,16,NA
TGCGCCAGCAGCCAAGGGGGGCCCAATCAGCCCCAGCATTTT,CASSQGGPNQPQHF,TRBJ1-5,NA,TRBV4-1,14,NA
TGTGCCAGCAGCCAGACCGGGACTAGCGTTTCCTACGAGCAGTACTTC,CASSQTGTSVSYEQYF,TRBJ2-7,TRBD2,TRBV3-1/TRBV3-2,16,once
TGTGCCAGCCACAGGGACGGAAACACTGAAGCTTTCTTT,CASHRDGNTEAFF,TRBJ1-1,NA,TRBV2,13,NA
TGTGCCAGCAGTCGGGACGGGGGGGCCCAAGAGACCCAGTACTTC,CASSRDGGAQETQYF,TRBJ2-5,TRBD2,TRBV2,15,once
TGTGCCAGCAGCCACGACAGGGGGATGTACACTGAAGCTTTCTTT,CASSHDRGMYTEAFF,TRBJ1-1,TRBD1,TRBV6-4,15,NA
TGTGCCAGTAATACAAATGAGGGTGCCCCCTATGGCTACACCTTC,CASNTNEGAPYGYTF,TRBJ1-2,NA,TRBV19,15,NA
TGTGCCAGTAGCGGGCGGGGGCCAAGCACAGATACGCAGTATTTT,CASSGRGPSTDTQYF,TRBJ2-3,NA,TRBV19,15,NA